Listed here is a single T cell receptor (beta chain). Its target is not known. This specimen belongs to a study of persistence of HIV-infected CD4 T cells. Regarding the study as a whole: TCRbeta richness was lower in CMV- and Gag-responding cells than in anti-CD3/anti-CD28-responding cells. Proviral oligoclonality tracked with TCR oligoclonality within the same sorted cells.

An overlapping HIV-1 Gag peptide pool stimulated these cells at 0.85 to 1 ug/peptide/mL. Sorting selected CD4+ T cells upregulating both CD40 ligand and CD69. Suppressive ART was started during chronic HIV-1 infection in these adults. An approximately 17-hour stimulation of CD8-depleted PBMCs used anti-CD28/CD49d costimulation, CD40-blocking antibody and enfuvirtide. The immunoSEQ assay was version 4, run in survey mode. Here immunoSEQ multiplex PCR was the method, and the copy in TCRdb shows in-frame clones only, minus some. The table records some 9,200 clones, less than 85% of them present only once. CDR1 is MNHNS, CDR2 SASEGT, per germline. Trimming shortened V by 2 bases and J by 0 bases, and 10 bases separated the two germline ends. This CDR3 comprises 15 residues.

The sequences come from CD4+ T cells sorted from PBMCs after roughly 18-hour stimulation, collected from a patient who received antiretroviral therapy. The chain has TRBV6-1 and TRBJ1-1; no clear D. The clonotype originates from an adult woman with HIV who was CMV-seropositive. CDR3 residues: CASSESPFMNTEAFF. In DNA form, the CDR3 reads TGTGCCAGCAGTGAAAGCCCTTTTATGAACACTGAAGCTTTCTTT.